The 9 T cell receptor beta chains in this list originate from one sample, sequenced in a study of sequential checkpoint blockade in melanoma. Only in-frame clones appear in the TCRdb table, and some are missing; sequencing was by immunoSEQ multiplex PCR. The data show tens of thousands of clones, about 30% seen once. This sample's treatment: randomized to nivolumab then ipilimumab (arm A) or the reverse (arm B). Specimen: tumor tissue (inferred from file names), collected from a patient given nivolumab and ipilimumab in sequence. These receptors originate from a human donor with melanoma.

This clone was observed a handful of times. The chain uses TRBV6-8 and TRBJ2-3; TRBD2 matches at 8 bases. The ends lost 5 bases at V and 4 bases at J; junction bases unmatched: 8. The germline CDR1 and CDR2 sequences are MNHGY and SAAAGT. The CDR3 has 15 residues. The DNA of the CDR3 is TGTGCCAGCAGTCGGACTAGCTTTTTACCAGATACGCAGTATTTT. Its protein product is CASSRTSFLPDTQYF.

This chain uses TRBV18 with TRBJ1-3; 10 bases are a match to TRBD1. The CDR3 has 14 amino acids. Germline V gives CDR1 KGHSH, CDR2 LQKENI. V trimming: 2 bases; J trimming: 8 bases; junction bases outside the gene matches: 3. The CDR3: CASSPVGTGDTIYF. Written as DNA, the CDR3 is TGTGCCAGCTCACCAGTTGGGACAGGGGACACCATATATTTT.

The chain couples TRBV23-1 to TRBJ1-2; D is possibly TRBD1 (5 bases). TRBV23-1 has ORF status, its function being uncertain. The length of the CDR3 is 13 residues. The V end lost 0 bases, the J end lost 7 bases, and 9 bases lay between the germline ends. The CDR3: CASSQSSGTGYTF. CDR3 coding DNA: TGCGCCAGCAGTCAATCAAGCGGGACTGGCTACACCTTC.

This clone has more than one count but fewer than ten. The chain joins TRBV29-1 to TRBJ2-1; no definite D call. CDR1 SQVTM and CDR2 ANQGSEA come from the germline V gene. Trimming stripped 1 base from V and 0 bases from J, with 19 bases between. The CDR3 contains 18 residues. CDR3 loop: CSVEGGPVTETSYNEQFF. The CDR3 DNA is TGCAGCGTTGAAGGCGGACCAGTGACCGAAACCTCCTACAATGAGCAGTTCTTC.

The gene calls are TRBV29-1 and TRBJ1-1; a weak D match, TRBD1 (6 bases). V was cut by 4 bases and J by 1 base, with 10 bases left in between. Germline lookup yields CDR1 SQVTM and CDR2 ANQGSEA. CDR3 length: 13 residues. CDR3 residues: CSVGQQGNTEAFF. CDR3 nucleotides: TGCAGCGTTGGGCAACAGGGGAACACTGAAGCTTTCTTT.

The chain is built from TRBV5-1 and TRBJ1-1; D is undetermined. Deletions cut 4 bases from V and 7 bases from J, with 17 bases between. Germline CDR1 and CDR2: SGHRS and YFSETQ. The CDR3 extends over 14 amino acids. CDR3: CASSPESRMGEAFF. The CDR3 DNA reads as TGCGCCAGCAGCCCCGAATCCCGTATGGGTGAAGCTTTCTTT. Supplemented by reference TRBV5-1 and TRBJ1-1, the full variable domain reads KAGVTQTPRYLIKTRGQQVTLSCSPISGHRSVSWYQQTPGQGLQFLFEYFSETQRNKGNFPGRFSGRQFSNSRSEMNVSTLELGDSALYLCASSPESRMGEAFFGQGTRLTVV.

The gene calls are TRBV9 and TRBJ2-3; D possibly corresponds to TRBD2 (7 bases). This CDR3 spans 15 amino acids. The V and J ends lost 5 bases and 4 bases respectively, with 17 bases between them. The germline CDR1 and CDR2 sequences are SGDLS and YYNGEE. The CDR3 nucleotides are TGTGCCAGCAGGAGGGGGGAGGGCCTCCCAGATACGCAGTATTTT. As protein: CASRRGEGLPDTQYF.

The chain carries TRBV11-3 and TRBJ1-5; tentatively, D is TRBD1 (5 bases). This CDR3 region has 14 residues. In germline, CDR1 is SGHNT, CDR2 YENEEA. V lost 3 bases to trimming and J lost 2 bases, with 8 bases between them. CDR3 DNA sequence: TGTGCCAGCAGCTTGGGGCCCGGCAATCAGCCCCAGCATTTT. It specifies CASSLGPGNQPQHF.

This clone occurred a few times. The CDR3 reads CAINAGGTNTEAFF. CDR3 DNA: TGTGCCATCAATGCAGGGGGCACGAACACTGAAGCTTTCTTT. The chain is built from TRBV6-8 and TRBJ1-1, with TRBD1 identical over 8 bases. V lost 10 bases, J lost 1 base, and 8 bases stayed unmatched. Germline V lookup: CDR1 MNHGY, CDR2 SAAAGT. The CDR3 spans 14 residues.